These T cell receptor beta chains were read from a single sample in a study of CD4 T cells in relation to SARS-CoV-2 and coronaviruses. These receptors have no identified antigens. Here immunoSEQ multiplex PCR was the method, and the copy in TCRdb shows in-frame clones only, minus some. Of fewer than 20,000 clones in the sample, about 74% were seen once. The sample consisted of CD4+ T cells from PBMCs, cultured in vitro. Source of these receptors: a human donor in good health. The CDR3 runs from the conserved cysteine through the conserved F or W. Each record gives: J gene, V gene, CDR3 protein.

>TRBJ1-2|TRBV15
CATSSWQGPNYGYTF
>TRBJ2-7|TRBV3-1/TRBV3-2
CASSQVSGGSYEQYF
>TRBJ1-5|TRBV6-6
CASSQGLRPQHF
>TRBJ2-7|TRBV2
CASSVSRSGRSGEQYF
>TRBJ2-7|TRBV28
CVTGLDGYEQYF
>TRBJ1-2|TRBV5-5
CASKRGESLRQYGYTF
>TRBJ1-1|TRBV3-1/TRBV3-2
CASSQDTGGGTEAFF
>TRBJ2-3|TRBV15
CATSRDVASGSQITQYF
>TRBJ2-7|TRBV19
CASSRTVVYEQYF
>TRBJ2-7|TRBV2
CASSEAGDPQGEQYF
>TRBJ2-5|TRBV11-3
CASSPGTSGASQETQYF
>TRBJ2-7|TRBV25-1
CASSRQEFYEQYF
>TRBJ2-7|TRBV2
CASSGHRDGYEQYF
>TRBJ2-2|TRBV11-2
CASSLSPGGGVTGELFF
>TRBJ1-1|TRBV14
CASSQDSTDTEAFF
>TRBJ2-7|TRBV3-1/TRBV3-2
CASSPAPSEQYF
>TRBJ1-1|TRBV7-2
CASSLVSSEPEAFF
>TRBJ2-7|TRBV15
CATSRDRWGSSYEQYF
>TRBJ2-2|TRBV14
CASSLTGQYTGELFF
>TRBJ2-2|TRBV10-1
CASSGGSREGTGELFF
>TRBJ1-6|TRBV6-4
CASSVGGERPSPLHF
>TRBJ2-1|TRBV2
CASTERAGLNEQFF
>TRBJ2-2|TRBV28
CATGTSNTGELFF
>TRBJ1-2|TRBV19
CASKRDELNYGYTF
>TRBJ2-4|TRBV19
CASSRGGGSLGIQYF
>TRBJ2-1|TRBV27
CASSRNNEQFF
>TRBJ2-3|TRBV5-1
CASSLDAFRTDTQYF
>TRBJ2-1|TRBV28
CASSLLQGNVANEQFF
>TRBJ1-5|TRBV19
CASSIRDRYQPQHF
>TRBJ1-2|TRBV7-2
CASGKGYGYTF
>TRBJ2-2|TRBV29-1
CSVATGTGELFF
>TRBJ2-3|TRBV29-1
CSIPGQQVSTDTQYF
>TRBJ1-2|TRBV7-9
CASSLYRGYTF